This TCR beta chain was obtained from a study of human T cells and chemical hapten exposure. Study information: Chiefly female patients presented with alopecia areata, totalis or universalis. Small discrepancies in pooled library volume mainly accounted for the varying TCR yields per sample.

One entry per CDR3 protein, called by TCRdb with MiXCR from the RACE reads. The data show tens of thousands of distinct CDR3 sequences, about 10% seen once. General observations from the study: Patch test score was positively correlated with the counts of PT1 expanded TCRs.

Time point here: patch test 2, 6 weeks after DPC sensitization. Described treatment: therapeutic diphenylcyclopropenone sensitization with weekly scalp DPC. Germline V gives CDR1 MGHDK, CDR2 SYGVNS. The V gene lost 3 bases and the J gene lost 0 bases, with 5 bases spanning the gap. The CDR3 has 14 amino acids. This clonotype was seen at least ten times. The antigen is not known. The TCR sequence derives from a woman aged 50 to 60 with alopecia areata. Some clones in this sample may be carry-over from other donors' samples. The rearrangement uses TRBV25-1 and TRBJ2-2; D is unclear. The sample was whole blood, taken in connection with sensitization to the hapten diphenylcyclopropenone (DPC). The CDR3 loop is CASSDAANTGELFF. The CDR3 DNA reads TGTGCCAGCAGTGACGCAGCGAACACCGGGGAGCTGTTTTTT.